The clone carrying this T cell receptor (beta chain) was recorded a few times. Antigen specificity is unknown. Total RNA, at least 6 micrograms per sample, was extracted from PBMCs. This sample is drawn from a study of blood T cells in healthy people across ages. General study points: Without sorted subsets, naive and antigen-experienced compartments could not be conclusively compared. Roughly linear age-related decline in beta diversity appeared, significant by age 40.

Germline V gene data show CDR1 as DFQATT and CDR2 as SNEGSKA (reference sequence). The CDR3 sequence is 16 residues long. J gave up 1 base and V 0 bases, and 6 bases lay outside the gene matches. Primers used in a second PCR of roughly 6 to 11 cycles were a sample-barcoded 5' primer and a J-beta primer mix. TCRdb re-called the 5' RACE reads through MiXCR, storing one row per CDR3 protein. The repertoire holds 1.5 million to 1.9 million distinct CDR3 sequences, with under 55% as singletons. The chain is built from TRBV20-1 and TRBJ2-7, with 10 bases that match TRBD2. The receptor comes from a woman between 18 and 30 years old in good health. Sequencing was performed on blood. As DNA, the CDR3 is TGCAGTGCTAGAGATCTTAGCGGGAGGTGGTCCTACGAGCAGTACTTC. It yields the protein CSARDLSGRWSYEQYF.